This TCR beta chain was profiled in a study of spatial heterogeneity in lung cancer. General study findings and limits: The study found that expanded intratumoral alpha and beta TCR counts tracked tumor mutation counts.

The presence of a unique molecular identifier marked each TCR cDNA molecule. One entry per CDR3 protein results from TCRdb running MiXCR on the 5' RACE reads. Found here are over 10,000 distinct CDR3 sequences, 3.5% to 4.5% of them singletons; the top ten hold more than 6%. The germline gives CDR1 SNHLY, CDR2 FYNNEI. There are 13 residues in the CDR3. Trimming stripped 5 bases from V and 7 bases from J, with 12 bases between. The time point was: sample taken at primary tumor resection. The cohort: some 73 early-stage, untreated non-small cell lung cancer patients. Unsorted whole RNA of tumor, nontumor lung or frozen PBMC was sequenced. This clonotype appeared many times. Its antigen is not known.

The sample in question was lung tumor tissue, obtained at surgery. The receptor's source is a male donor with early-stage non-small cell lung cancer. J is TRBJ1-5 and V is TRBV2; D is unclear. The CDR3 sequence is CASSWEGGQPQHF. The CDR3 nucleotides are TGTGCCAGCAGTTGGGAGGGCGGCCAGCCCCAGCATTTT.